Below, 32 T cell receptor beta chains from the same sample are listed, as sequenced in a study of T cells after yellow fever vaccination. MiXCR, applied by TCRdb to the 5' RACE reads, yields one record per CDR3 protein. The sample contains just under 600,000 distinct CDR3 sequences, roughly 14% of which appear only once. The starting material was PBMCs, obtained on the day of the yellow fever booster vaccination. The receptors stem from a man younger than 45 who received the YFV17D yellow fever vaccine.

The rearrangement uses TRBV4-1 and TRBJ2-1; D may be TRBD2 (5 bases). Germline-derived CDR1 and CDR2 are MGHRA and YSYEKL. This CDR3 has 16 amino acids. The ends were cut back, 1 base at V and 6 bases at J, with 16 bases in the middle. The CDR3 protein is CASSQVVGLLVNEQFF. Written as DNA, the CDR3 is TGCGCCAGCAGCCAAGTTGTGGGTCTACTAGTCAATGAGCAGTTCTTC.

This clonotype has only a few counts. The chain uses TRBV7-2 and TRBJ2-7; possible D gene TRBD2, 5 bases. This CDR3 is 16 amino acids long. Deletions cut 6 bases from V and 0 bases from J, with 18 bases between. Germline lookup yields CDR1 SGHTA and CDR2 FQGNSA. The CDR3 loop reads CASRVYSVGSSYEQYF. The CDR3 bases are TGTGCCAGCAGGGTCTATAGCGTCGGAAGCTCCTACGAGCAGTACTTC.

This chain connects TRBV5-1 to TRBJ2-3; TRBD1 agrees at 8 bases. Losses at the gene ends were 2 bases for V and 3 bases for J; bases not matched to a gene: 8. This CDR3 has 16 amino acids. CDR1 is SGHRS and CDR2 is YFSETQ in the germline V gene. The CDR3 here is CASSFPTGEVTDTQYF. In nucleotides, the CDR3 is TGCGCCAGCAGCTTCCCGACAGGGGAGGTTACAGATACGCAGTATTTT.

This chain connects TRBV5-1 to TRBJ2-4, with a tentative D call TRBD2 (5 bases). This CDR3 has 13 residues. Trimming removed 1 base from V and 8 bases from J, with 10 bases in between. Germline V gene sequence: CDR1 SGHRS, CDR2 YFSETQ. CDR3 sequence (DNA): TGCGCCAGCAGCTTGCCGGGAACCGACATTCAGTACTTC. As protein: CASSLPGTDIQYF.

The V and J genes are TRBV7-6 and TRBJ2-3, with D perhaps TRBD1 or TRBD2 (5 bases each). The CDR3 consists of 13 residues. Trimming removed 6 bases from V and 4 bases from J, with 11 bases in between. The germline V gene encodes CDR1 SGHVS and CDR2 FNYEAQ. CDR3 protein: CASSGVGPDTQYF. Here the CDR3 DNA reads TGTGCCAGCAGTGGAGTGGGACCAGATACGCAGTATTTT.

The CDR3 coding sequence is TGTGCCAGCAGCTTATGGCTGCCTCCCGGGTCACCCCTCCACTTT. It specifies CASSLWLPPGSPLHF. The rearrangement uses TRBV7-9 and TRBJ1-6; no definite D call. The CDR3 runs 15 residues. Trimming stripped 2 bases from V and 10 bases from J, with 15 bases between. Germline CDR1 is SEHNR and CDR2 is FQNEAQ (reference sequence).

In nucleotides, the CDR3 is TGTGCCAGCAGCTCCCAACGGGGGGAGCTGTTTTTT. Translating it yields CASSSQRGELFF. The V and J genes are TRBV7-3 and TRBJ2-2; D gene unclear. V was cut by 4 bases and J by 8 bases, with 8 bases left in between. Germline V CDR1 and CDR2: SGHTA, FQGTGA. The CDR3 length is 12 residues.

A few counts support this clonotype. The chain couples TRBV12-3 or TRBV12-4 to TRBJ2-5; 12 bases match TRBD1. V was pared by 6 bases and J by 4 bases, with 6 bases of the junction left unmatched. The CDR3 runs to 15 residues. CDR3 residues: CASSMGQGALETQYF. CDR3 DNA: TGTGCCAGCAGCATGGGACAGGGGGCTTTAGAGACCCAGTACTTC.

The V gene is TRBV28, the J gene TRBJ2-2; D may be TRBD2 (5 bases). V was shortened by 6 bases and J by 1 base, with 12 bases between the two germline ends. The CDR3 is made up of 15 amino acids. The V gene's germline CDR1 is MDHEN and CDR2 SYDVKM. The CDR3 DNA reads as TGTGCCAGCAGCTCCCACGGGATGAACACCGGGGAGCTGTTTTTT. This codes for CASSSHGMNTGELFF. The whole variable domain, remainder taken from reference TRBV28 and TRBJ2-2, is DVKVTQSSRYLVKRTGEKVFLECVQDMDHENMFWYRQDPGLGLRLIYFSYDVKMKEKGDIPEGYSVSREKKERFSLILESASTNQTSMYLCASSSHGMNTGELFFGEGSRLTVL.

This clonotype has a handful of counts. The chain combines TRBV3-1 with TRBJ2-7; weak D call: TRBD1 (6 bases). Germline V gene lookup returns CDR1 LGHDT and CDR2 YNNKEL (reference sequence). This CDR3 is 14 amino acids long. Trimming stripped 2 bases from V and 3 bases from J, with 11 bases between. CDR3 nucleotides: TGTGCCAGCAGCCAAAGTCACAGGGACTACGAGCAGTACTTC. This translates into CASSQSHRDYEQYF.

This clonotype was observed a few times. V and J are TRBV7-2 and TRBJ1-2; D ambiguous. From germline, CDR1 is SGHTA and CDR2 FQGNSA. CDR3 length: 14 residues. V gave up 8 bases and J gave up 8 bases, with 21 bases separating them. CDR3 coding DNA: TGTGCCAGCGGCGTGAGGGCTGTTCGGGAAGGCTACACCTTC. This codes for CASGVRAVREGYTF.

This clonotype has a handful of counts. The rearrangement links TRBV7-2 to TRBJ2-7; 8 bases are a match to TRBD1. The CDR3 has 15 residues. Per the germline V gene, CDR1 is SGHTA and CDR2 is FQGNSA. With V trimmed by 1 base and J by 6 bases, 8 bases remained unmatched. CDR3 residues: CASSLGSGTGREQYF. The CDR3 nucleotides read TGTGCCAGCAGCTTAGGGTCCGGGACAGGACGCGAGCAGTACTTC.

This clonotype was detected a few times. The CDR3 reads CASSLVERAYEQYF. In nucleotides, the CDR3 is TGCGCCAGCAGCTTGGTCGAGAGGGCCTACGAGCAGTACTTC. This chain uses TRBV5-1 with TRBJ2-7, with D possibly being TRBD2 (5 bases). Trimming took off 0 bases at V and 2 bases at J, with 9 bases between the two ends. The CDR3 is made up of 14 amino acids. The germline V gene encodes CDR1 SGHRS and CDR2 YFSETQ.

In nucleotides, the CDR3 is TGCGCCAGCAGCTTTCAGATACGGGACGAGCAGTACTTC. Translation gives CASSFQIRDEQYF. This chain uses TRBV5-1 with TRBJ2-7, with unresolved D. There are 13 residues in the CDR3. V was trimmed by 2 bases and J by 5 bases, leaving 11 bases between them. Per the germline V gene, CDR1 is SGHRS and CDR2 is YFSETQ.

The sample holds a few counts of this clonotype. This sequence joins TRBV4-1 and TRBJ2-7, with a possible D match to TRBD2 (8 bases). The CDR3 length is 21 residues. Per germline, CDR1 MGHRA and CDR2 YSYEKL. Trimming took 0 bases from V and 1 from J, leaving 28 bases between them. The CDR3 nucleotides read TGCGCCAGCAGCCAAGATCCGCCGCGCGGGGGGCTAAGGGGGCATTCCTACGAGCAGTACTTC. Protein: CASSQDPPRGGLRGHSYEQYF.

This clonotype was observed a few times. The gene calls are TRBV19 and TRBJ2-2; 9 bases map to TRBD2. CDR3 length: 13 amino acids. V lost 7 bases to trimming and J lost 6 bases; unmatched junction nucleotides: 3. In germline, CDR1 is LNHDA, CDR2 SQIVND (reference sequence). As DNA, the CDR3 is TGTGCCAGTAAAGTAGCGGGAGCCGGGGAGCTGTTTTTT. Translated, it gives CASKVAGAGELFF.

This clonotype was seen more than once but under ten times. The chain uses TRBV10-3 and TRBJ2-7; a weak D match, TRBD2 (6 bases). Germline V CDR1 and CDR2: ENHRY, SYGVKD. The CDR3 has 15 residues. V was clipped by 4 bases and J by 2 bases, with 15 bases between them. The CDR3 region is CAISGVMEGPYEQYF. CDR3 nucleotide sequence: TGTGCCATCAGTGGGGTTATGGAGGGGCCCTACGAGCAGTACTTC.

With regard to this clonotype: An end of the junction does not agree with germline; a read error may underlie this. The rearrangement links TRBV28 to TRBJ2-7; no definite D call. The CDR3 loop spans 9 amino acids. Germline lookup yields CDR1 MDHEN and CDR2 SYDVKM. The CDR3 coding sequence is TGTGCCAGCAGTTCCCCCTGGGCCTTC. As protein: CASSSPWAF.

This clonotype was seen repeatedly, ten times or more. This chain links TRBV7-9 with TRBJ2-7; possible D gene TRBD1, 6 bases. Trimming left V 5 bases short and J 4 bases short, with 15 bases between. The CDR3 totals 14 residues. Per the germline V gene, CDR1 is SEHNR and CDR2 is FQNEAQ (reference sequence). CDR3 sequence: CASSPPLQGYEQYF. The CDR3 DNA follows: TGTGCCAGCAGCCCCCCCCTACAGGGTTACGAGCAGTACTTC. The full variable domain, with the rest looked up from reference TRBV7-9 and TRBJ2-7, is DTGVSQNPRHKITKRGQNVTFRCDPISEHNRLYWYRQTLGQGPEFLTYFQNEAQLEKSRLLSDRFSAERPKGSFSTLEIQRTEQGDSAMYLCASSPPLQGYEQYFGPGTRLTVT.

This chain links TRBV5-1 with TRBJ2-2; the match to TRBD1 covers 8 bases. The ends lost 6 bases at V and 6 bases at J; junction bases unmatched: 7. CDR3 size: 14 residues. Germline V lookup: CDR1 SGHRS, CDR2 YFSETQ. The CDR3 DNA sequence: TGCGCCAGCAATTCTCAGGGGGCGTCCGGGGAGCTGTTTTTT. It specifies CASNSQGASGELFF.

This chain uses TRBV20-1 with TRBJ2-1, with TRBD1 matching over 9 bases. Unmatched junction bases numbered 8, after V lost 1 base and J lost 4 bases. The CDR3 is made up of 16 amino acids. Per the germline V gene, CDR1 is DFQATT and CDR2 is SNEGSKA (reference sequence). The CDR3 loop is CSARGERQGGYNEQFF. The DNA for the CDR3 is TGCAGTGCTAGAGGGGAGAGACAGGGGGGTTACAATGAGCAGTTCTTC.

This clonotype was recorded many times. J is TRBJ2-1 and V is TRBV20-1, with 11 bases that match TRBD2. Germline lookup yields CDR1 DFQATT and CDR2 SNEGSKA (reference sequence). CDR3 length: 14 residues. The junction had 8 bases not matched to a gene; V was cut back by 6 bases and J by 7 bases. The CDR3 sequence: CSARSGRARNEQFF. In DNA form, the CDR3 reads TGCAGTGCCCGTAGCGGGAGGGCCCGGAATGAGCAGTTCTTC.

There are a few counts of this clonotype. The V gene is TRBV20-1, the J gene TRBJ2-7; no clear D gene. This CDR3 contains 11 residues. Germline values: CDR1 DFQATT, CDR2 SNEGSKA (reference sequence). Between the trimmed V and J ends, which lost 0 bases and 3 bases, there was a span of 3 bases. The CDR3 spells CSARDYYEQYF. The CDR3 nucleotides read TGCAGTGCTAGAGACTACTACGAGCAGTACTTC.

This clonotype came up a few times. Written as DNA, the CDR3 is TGTGCCAGCAGTTACTCGGACAGGGCAGGCTACGAGCAGTACTTC. Translating gives CASSYSDRAGYEQYF. V usage is TRBV6-5 and J usage is TRBJ2-7; 8 bases agree with TRBD1. CDR1 and CDR2 from the germline V gene are MNHEY and SVGAGI. The J segment lost 3 bases and the V segment lost 0 bases, leaving 4 bases of the junction unmatched. The CDR3 extends over 15 amino acids.

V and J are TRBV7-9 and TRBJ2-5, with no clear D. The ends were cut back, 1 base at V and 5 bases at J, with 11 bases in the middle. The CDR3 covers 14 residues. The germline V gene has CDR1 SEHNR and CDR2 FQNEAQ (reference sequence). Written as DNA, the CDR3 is TGTGCCAGCAGCTTAGGGGTTAGTGGGGAGACCCAGTACTTC. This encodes CASSLGVSGETQYF.

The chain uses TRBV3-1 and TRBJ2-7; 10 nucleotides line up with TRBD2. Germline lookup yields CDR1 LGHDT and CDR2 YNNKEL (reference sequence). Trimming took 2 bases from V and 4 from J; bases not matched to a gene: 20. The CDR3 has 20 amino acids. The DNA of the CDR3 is TGTGCCAGCAGCCAATCCTGGGGGGTAGCGGGAGGTAGAGCAGGATACGAGCAGTACTTC. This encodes CASSQSWGVAGGRAGYEQYF.

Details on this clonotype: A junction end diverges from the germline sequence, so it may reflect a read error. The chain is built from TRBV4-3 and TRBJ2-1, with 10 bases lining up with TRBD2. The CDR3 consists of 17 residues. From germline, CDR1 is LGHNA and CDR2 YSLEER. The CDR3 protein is CASSGGRLAGADSEQFF. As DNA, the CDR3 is TGTGCCAGCAGCGGTGGAAGGCTAGCGGGGGCAGATAGTGAGCAGTTCTTC.

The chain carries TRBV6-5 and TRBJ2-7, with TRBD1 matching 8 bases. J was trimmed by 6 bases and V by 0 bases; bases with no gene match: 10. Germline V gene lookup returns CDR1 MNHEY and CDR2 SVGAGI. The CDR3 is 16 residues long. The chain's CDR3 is CASSYSRMGTGGEQYF. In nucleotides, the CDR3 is TGTGCCAGCAGTTACTCAAGGATGGGGACAGGCGGCGAGCAGTACTTC.

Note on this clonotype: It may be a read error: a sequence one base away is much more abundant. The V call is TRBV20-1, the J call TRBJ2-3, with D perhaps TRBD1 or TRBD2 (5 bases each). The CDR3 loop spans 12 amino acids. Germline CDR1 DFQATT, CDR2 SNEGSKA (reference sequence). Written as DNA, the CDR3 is TGCAGTGCTAGAGATCCGAGGGGTACGAAGTATTTT. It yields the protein CSARDPRGTKYF.

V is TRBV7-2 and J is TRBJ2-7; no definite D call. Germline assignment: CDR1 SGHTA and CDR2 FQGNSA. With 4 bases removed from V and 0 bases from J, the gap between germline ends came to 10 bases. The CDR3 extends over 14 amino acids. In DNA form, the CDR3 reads TGTGCCAGCAGCTCCTTTGGAAGCTCCTACGAGCAGTACTTC. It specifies CASSSFGSSYEQYF.

In DNA form, the CDR3 reads TGCGCCAGCAGGTTGAGGACGAGCACCGGGGAGCTGTTTTTT. Amino acid sequence: CASRLRTSTGELFF. This chain uses TRBV4-3 with TRBJ2-2; D remains unclear. Trimming took off 6 bases at V and 4 bases at J, with 12 bases between the two ends. The CDR3 is 14 amino acids. The germline CDR1 and CDR2 sequences are LGHNA and YSLEER.

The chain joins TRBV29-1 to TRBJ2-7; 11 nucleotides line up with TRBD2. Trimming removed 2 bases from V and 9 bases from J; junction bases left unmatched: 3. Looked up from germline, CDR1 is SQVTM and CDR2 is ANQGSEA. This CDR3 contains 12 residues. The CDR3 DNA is TGCAGCGTTGAAACTAGCGGGAGTAGGCAGTACTTC. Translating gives CSVETSGSRQYF.